These 24 T cell receptor beta chains were sequenced from one sample in a study of beta chain features in type 1 diabetes. The study's findings and limits: TCRB CDR3s were moderately but significantly shorter in Type 1 diabetes patients in all four CD4+ subsets.

All of the isolated RNA was reverse transcribed, so expressed TCRB transcripts were sequenced. Profiling relied on immunoSEQ multiplex PCR, and the TCRdb table lists in-frame clones only, not all of them. This sample has roughly 150,000 clones, with roughly 63% found just once. The antigens these receptors bind are not known. Input material: naive CD4+ T cells from blood. These receptors all come from a man between 25 and 39 years old with type 1 diabetes.

This chain connects TRBV7-9 to TRBJ2-7, with D perhaps matching TRBD2 (5 bases). CDR3 length equals 13 residues. V was shortened by 4 bases and J by 6 bases, with 13 bases between the two germline ends. CDR1 SEHNR and CDR2 FQNEAQ come from the germline V gene (reference sequence). The CDR3 protein is CASSSGIKGEQYF. The CDR3 DNA follows: TGTGCCAGCAGCTCCGGGATCAAGGGCGAGCAGTACTTC.

This chain connects TRBV5-6 to TRBJ2-6; the D gene is possibly TRBD1 (5 bases). V was shortened by 4 bases and J by 2 bases, with 10 bases between the two germline ends. The CDR3 spans 15 residues. The germline gives CDR1 SGHDT, CDR2 YYEEEE. The CDR3, as DNA: TGTGCCAGCAGCGCTCTAGGGGCTGGGGCCAACGTCCTGACTTTC. Protein sequence: CASSALGAGANVLTF.

The sample holds a few counts of this clone. As DNA, the CDR3 is TGCAGCGTTGAGGACCCCGGGGGAGAGACCCAGTACTTC. Its protein product is CSVEDPGGETQYF. V and J are TRBV29-1 and TRBJ2-5; D is possibly TRBD2 (6 bases). The CDR3 sequence is 13 residues long. V was cut by 3 bases and J by 4 bases, with 12 bases left in between. Germline V gene lookup returns CDR1 SQVTM and CDR2 ANQGSEA.

The chain has TRBV29-1 and TRBJ2-1; D is unclear. CDR3 length: 13 residues. V dropped 1 base and J dropped 4 bases, with 8 bases sitting between them. Germline values: CDR1 SQVTM, CDR2 ANQGSEA. CDR3 sequence: CSVEVTSYNEQFF. The DNA of the CDR3 is TGCAGCGTTGAAGTCACCTCTTACAATGAGCAGTTCTTC.

The chain recombines TRBV10-1 with TRBJ2-7, with 7 bases matching TRBD1. CDR1 and CDR2 from the germline V gene are WNHNN and SYGVQD (reference sequence). The CDR3 totals 15 residues. The trim removed 5 bases at V and 3 bases at J, leaving 10 bases unmatched. The DNA for the CDR3 is TGCGCCAGCAGTCTTTTTCGGGACAGCTTCTACGAGCAGTACTTC. Translation gives CASSLFRDSFYEQYF.

V gene TRBV7-2 combines with J gene TRBJ2-3; a possible D gene is TRBD2 (5 bases). The CDR3 runs 13 residues. Germline-derived CDR1 and CDR2 are SGHTA and FQGNSA. The ends were cut back, 4 bases at V and 6 bases at J, with 11 bases in the middle. Here the CDR3 reads CASSSRTWDTQYF. The DNA of the CDR3 is TGTGCCAGCAGCTCCCGGACTTGGGATACGCAGTATTTT.

The V and J genes are TRBV5-1 and TRBJ2-5, with D unresolved. V gave up 0 bases and J gave up 2 bases, with 11 bases separating them. The CDR3 is 15 residues long. Germline CDR1 is SGHRS and CDR2 is YFSETQ. Written as DNA, the CDR3 is TGCGCCAGCAGCTTGGATTTGGTTTGGCAAGAGACCCAGTACTTC. Its translation is CASSLDLVWQETQYF.

The rearrangement uses TRBV9 and TRBJ2-6; D is unresolved. CDR1 and CDR2 (germline): SGDLS, YYNGEE. The CDR3 is 13 residues long. The V and J ends lost 3 bases and 8 bases respectively, with 9 bases between them. This CDR3 is CASSAVPSNVLTF. For the CDR3, the DNA is TGTGCCAGCAGCGCCGTGCCGTCCAACGTCCTGACTTTC.

V gene TRBV7-9 combines with J gene TRBJ1-1; D may be TRBD1 (6 bases). This CDR3 region has 17 residues. Germline assignment: CDR1 SEHNR and CDR2 FQNEAQ (reference sequence). V was clipped by 5 bases and J by 1 base, with 20 bases between them. For the CDR3, the DNA is TGTGCCAGCAGCGTTCGGGACAAAAAGATCTCGAACACTGAAGCTTTCTTT. It is translated as CASSVRDKKISNTEAFF.

This sequence joins TRBV5-6 and TRBJ2-1, with TRBD1 identical over 9 bases. The germline V gene encodes CDR1 SGHDT and CDR2 YYEEEE. With 0 bases clipped from V and 9 bases from J, the junction kept 10 bases outside the gene matches. The CDR3 is 16 amino acids. The chain's CDR3 is CASSLATGQGVGEQFF. The CDR3 DNA reads as TGTGCCAGCAGCTTGGCAACGGGACAGGGAGTCGGTGAGCAGTTCTTC. Together with reference TRBV5-6 and TRBJ2-1, the CDR3 gives the full variable domain: DAGVTQSPTHLIKTRGQQVTLRCSPKSGHDTVSWYQQALGQGPQFIFQYYEEEERQRGNFPDRFSGHQFPNYSSELNVNALLLGDSALYLCASSLATGQGVGEQFFGPGTRLTVL.

The V call is TRBV29-1, the J call TRBJ2-7, with 13 bases identical to TRBD2. Germline loops: CDR1 SQVTM, CDR2 ANQGSEA. This CDR3 is 14 amino acids long. V lost 7 bases to trimming and J lost 5 bases; unmatched junction nucleotides: 8. The CDR3 spells CSARGGTSGDEQYF. CDR3 bases: TGCAGCGCCCGCGGAGGGACTAGCGGGGACGAGCAGTACTTC.

The rearrangement uses TRBV25-1 and TRBJ1-2; the D is unclear. Trimming left V 6 bases short and J 2 bases short, with 22 bases between. Germline loops: CDR1 MGHDK, CDR2 SYGVNS. The CDR3 totals 17 residues. The CDR3 sequence is CASSAVGSTAQNYGYTF. CDR3 nucleotide sequence: TGTGCCAGCAGCGCCGTTGGATCGACCGCCCAAAACTATGGCTACACCTTC.

This clone has a handful of counts. The chain is built from TRBV29-1 and TRBJ2-3, with 7 positions matching TRBD2. V was pared by 7 bases and J by 2 bases, with 12 bases of the junction left unmatched. CDR3 length equals 15 residues. The germline CDR1 and CDR2 sequences are SQVTM and ANQGSEA. CDR3 in DNA: TGCAGCGCTCCTTGGGAGGGCCTTTTCACAGATACGCAGTATTTT. Its translation is CSAPWEGLFTDTQYF.

The chain uses TRBV10-3 and TRBJ1-6; the match to TRBD1 covers 7 bases. V shed 2 bases and J 7 bases; nucleotides not matched to a gene: 5. From germline, CDR1 is ENHRY and CDR2 SYGVKD. The CDR3 has 15 residues. The CDR3, as DNA: TGTGCCATCAGTGAGGGTTGGGGACAGAATTCACCCCTCCACTTT. Its protein product is CAISEGWGQNSPLHF.

The CDR3 region is CASSTSPYEQYF. The CDR3 DNA sequence: TGTGCCAGCAGCACCTCCCCCTACGAGCAGTACTTC. The chain uses TRBV11-2 and TRBJ2-7, with D uncertain. This CDR3 is built from 12 residues. V was shortened by 5 bases and J by 2 bases, with 7 bases between the two germline ends. CDR1 is SGHAT and CDR2 is FQNNGV in the germline V gene.

This clone was counted a few times. The chain has TRBV9 and TRBJ2-3; D is unresolved. The V gene lost 0 bases and the J gene lost 0 bases, with 5 bases spanning the gap. CDR1 is SGDLS, CDR2 YYNGEE, per germline. The CDR3 spans 14 residues. The CDR3 DNA reads as TGTGCCAGCAGCGTAGATGCCAGCACAGATACGCAGTATTTT. This encodes CASSVDASTDTQYF.

The chain couples TRBV29-1 to TRBJ1-4, with a weak D call TRBD1 (5 bases). V was trimmed by 4 bases and J by 1 base, leaving 16 bases between them. The CDR3 consists of 16 residues. Germline CDR1 is SQVTM and CDR2 is ANQGSEA. CDR3 nucleotides: TGCAGCGTTGCTGAGGGGTGGTTAGAAACTAATGAAAAACTGTTTTTT. Encoded protein: CSVAEGWLETNEKLFF.

V and J are TRBV29-1 and TRBJ2-5; D is tentatively TRBD1 or TRBD2 (5 bases each). Between the trimmed V and J ends, which lost 4 bases and 4 bases, there was a span of 10 bases. The CDR3 has 12 amino acids. Looked up from germline, CDR1 is SQVTM and CDR2 is ANQGSEA. The DNA of the CDR3 is TGCAGCGTTGGAGGGGTCGGAGAGACCCAGTACTTC. It translates to CSVGGVGETQYF.

This clone was detected a few times. V usage is TRBV9 and J usage is TRBJ2-5; D is unclear. From germline, CDR1 is SGDLS and CDR2 YYNGEE. V lost 4 bases and J 5 bases, leaving 9 bases between the germline ends. CDR3 length: 12 amino acids. CDR3 sequence: CASSLGMETQYF. The CDR3 DNA reads as TGTGCCAGCAGCCTGGGTATGGAGACCCAGTACTTC.

The chain recombines TRBV19 with TRBJ2-7; 8 bases agree with TRBD1. The J segment lost 3 bases and the V segment lost 8 bases, leaving 6 bases of the junction unmatched. Germline V gene data show CDR1 as LNHDA and CDR2 as SQIVND (reference sequence). This CDR3 has 13 residues. DNA of the CDR3: TGTGCCAGTCGCCTGGACAGGGACTACGAGCAGTACTTC. Encoded protein: CASRLDRDYEQYF.

The CDR3 coding sequence is TGTGCCAGCAGCTCCCAGGGAGATTCACCCCTCCACTTT. It is translated as CASSSQGDSPLHF. V gene TRBV7-9 combines with J gene TRBJ1-6; a possible D gene is TRBD1 (5 bases). This CDR3 region has 13 residues. From germline, CDR1 is SEHNR and CDR2 FQNEAQ (reference sequence). V was trimmed by 4 bases and J by 8 bases, leaving 9 bases between them.

This clone was observed once. This chain joins TRBV29-1 and TRBJ2-7; possible D gene TRBD1, 7 bases. Germline CDR1 SQVTM, CDR2 ANQGSEA. This CDR3 is built from 12 residues. The germline V and J ends were trimmed by 4 bases and 2 bases, with 9 bases remaining between them. CDR3 DNA: TGCAGCGTTGGCAGGGGGGCCTACGAGCAGTACTTC. This sequence encodes CSVGRGAYEQYF.

This chain joins TRBV10-3 and TRBJ2-1; D may be TRBD1 (5 bases). In germline, CDR1 is ENHRY, CDR2 SYGVKD. Trimming took 6 bases from V and 0 from J, leaving 9 bases between them. The CDR3 runs to 14 residues. The CDR3 loop is CAISQGDSYNEQFF. The CDR3 DNA is TGTGCCATCAGCCAAGGGGACTCCTACAATGAGCAGTTCTTC.

The chain employs TRBV6-5 and TRBJ2-3, with 7 bases lining up with TRBD1. CDR1 and CDR2 (germline): MNHEY, SVGAGI. Trimming took 5 bases from V and 0 from J; bases not matched to a gene: 2. This CDR3 has 14 amino acids. Here the CDR3 reads CASSQTGSTDTQYF. In nucleotides, the CDR3 is TGTGCCAGCAGTCAGACAGGGAGCACAGATACGCAGTATTTT.